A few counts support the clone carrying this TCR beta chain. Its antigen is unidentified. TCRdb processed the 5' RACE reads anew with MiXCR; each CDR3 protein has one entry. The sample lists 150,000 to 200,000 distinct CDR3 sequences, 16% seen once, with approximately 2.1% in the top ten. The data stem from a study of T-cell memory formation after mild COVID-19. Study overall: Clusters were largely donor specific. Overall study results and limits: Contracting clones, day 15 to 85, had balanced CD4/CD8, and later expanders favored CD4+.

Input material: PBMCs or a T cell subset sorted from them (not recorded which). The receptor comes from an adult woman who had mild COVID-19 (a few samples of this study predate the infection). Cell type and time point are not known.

Here the CDR3 reads CASSQDRGRDYGYTF. The CDR3 region has the DNA TGTGCCAGCAGCCAGGACAGGGGTCGAGACTATGGCTACACCTTC. This chain joins TRBV7-9 and TRBJ1-2; 9 nucleotides align to TRBD1. The CDR3 loop spans 15 amino acids. V dropped 5 bases and J dropped 3; count of bases not matched to a gene: 7. The germline CDR1 and CDR2 sequences are SEHNR and FQNEAQ (reference sequence).